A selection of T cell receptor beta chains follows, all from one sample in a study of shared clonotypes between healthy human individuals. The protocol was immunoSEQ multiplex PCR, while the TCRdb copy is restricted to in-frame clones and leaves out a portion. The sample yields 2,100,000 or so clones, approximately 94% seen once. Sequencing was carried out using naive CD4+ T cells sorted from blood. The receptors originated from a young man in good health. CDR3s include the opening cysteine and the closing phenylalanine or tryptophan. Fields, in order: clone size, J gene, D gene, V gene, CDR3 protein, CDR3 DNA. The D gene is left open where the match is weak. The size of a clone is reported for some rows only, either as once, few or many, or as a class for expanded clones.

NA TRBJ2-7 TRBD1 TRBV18 CASSPWDREGYEQYF TGTGCCAGCTCACCATGGGACAGGGAGGGGTACGAGCAGTACTTC
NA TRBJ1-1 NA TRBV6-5 CASREDKNTEAFF TGTGCCAGCAGAGAAGACAAGAACACTGAAGCTTTCTTT
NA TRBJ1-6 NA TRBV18 CASSPGTDRRSYNSPLHF TGTGCCAGCTCACCAGGGACCGATCGACGCTCCTATAATTCACCCCTCCACTTT
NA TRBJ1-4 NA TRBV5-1 CASSLAGPPENEKLFF TGCGCCAGCAGCTTGGCAGGCCCCCCGGAAAATGAAAAACTGTTTTTT
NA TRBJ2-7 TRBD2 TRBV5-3 CATTSSRRESGYEQYF TGTGCCACAACCTCCTCTAGGCGGGAGTCCGGATACGAGCAGTACTTC
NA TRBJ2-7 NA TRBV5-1 CASRPGAGREMGSYEQYF TGCGCCAGCAGACCCGGGGCAGGACGGGAGATGGGGTCGTACGAGCAGTACTTC
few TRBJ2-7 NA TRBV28 CASSDDTYEQYF TGTGCCAGCAGTGACGATACGTACGAGCAGTACTTC
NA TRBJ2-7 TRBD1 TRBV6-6 CASEGQGARSYEQYF TGTGCCAGCGAAGGACAGGGGGCGCGAAGTTACGAGCAGTACTTC
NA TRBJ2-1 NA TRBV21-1 CASSKRDRCGYNEQFF TGTGCCAGCAGCAAACGGGACAGGTGTGGCTACAATGAGCAGTTCTTC
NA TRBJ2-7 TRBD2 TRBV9 CASSVDQRGPYEQYF TGTGCCAGCAGCGTAGACCAGCGGGGTCCTTACGAGCAGTACTTC
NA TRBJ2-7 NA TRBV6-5 CASSIITGPYEQYF TGTGCCAGCAGTATAATTACGGGTCCCTACGAGCAGTACTTC
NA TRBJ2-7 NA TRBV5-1 CASSEAGYYEQYF TGCGCCAGCAGTGAGGCCGGTTACTACGAGCAGTACTTC
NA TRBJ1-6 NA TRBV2 CASSGQSRGALHF TGTGCCAGCAGTGGGCAGTCCCGGGGGGCCCTCCACTTT
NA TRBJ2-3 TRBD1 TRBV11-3 CASSMDRDTDTQYF TGTGCCAGCAGCATGGACAGGGACACAGATACGCAGTATTTT
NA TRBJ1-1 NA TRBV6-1 CASREGGNTEAFF TGTGCCAGCAGGGAGGGAGGGAACACTGAAGCTTTCTTT
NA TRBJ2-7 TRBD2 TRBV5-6 CASSLGTRFGIYEQYF TGTGCCAGCAGCTTGGGGACTAGATTTGGGATCTACGAGCAGTACTTC
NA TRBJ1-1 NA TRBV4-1 CASSHLTELNTEAFF TGCGCCAGCAGCCATCTGACGGAATTGAACACTGAAGCTTTCTTT
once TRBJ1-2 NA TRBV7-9 CASSLRDGPNYGYTF TGTGCCAGCAGCTTACGCGACGGACCTAACTATGGCTACACCTTC
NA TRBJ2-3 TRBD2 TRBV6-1 CASSPGGRAADTQYF TGTGCCAGTTCCCCCGGCGGGAGAGCCGCAGATACGCAGTATTTT
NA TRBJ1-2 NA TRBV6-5 CASSYSVNYGYTF TGTGCCAGCAGTTACTCGGTTAACTATGGCTACACCTTC
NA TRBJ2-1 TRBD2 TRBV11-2 CASSLSGSSYNEQFF TGTGCCAGCAGCTTAAGCGGGAGCTCCTACAATGAGCAGTTCTTC
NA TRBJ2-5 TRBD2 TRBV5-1 CASSLSGLAGTQYF TGCGCCAGCAGCTTGTCGGGACTAGCAGGGACCCAGTACTTC